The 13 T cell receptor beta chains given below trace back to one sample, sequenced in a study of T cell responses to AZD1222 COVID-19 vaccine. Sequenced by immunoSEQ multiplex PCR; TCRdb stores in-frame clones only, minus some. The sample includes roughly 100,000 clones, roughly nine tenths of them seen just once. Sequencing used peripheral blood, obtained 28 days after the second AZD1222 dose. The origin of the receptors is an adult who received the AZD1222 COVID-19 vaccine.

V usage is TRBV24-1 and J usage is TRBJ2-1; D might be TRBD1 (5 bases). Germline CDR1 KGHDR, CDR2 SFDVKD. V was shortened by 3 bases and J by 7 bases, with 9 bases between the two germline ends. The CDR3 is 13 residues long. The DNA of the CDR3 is TGTGCCACCAGTGATAGGGGTTGGAATGAGCAGTTCTTC. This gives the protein CATSDRGWNEQFF.

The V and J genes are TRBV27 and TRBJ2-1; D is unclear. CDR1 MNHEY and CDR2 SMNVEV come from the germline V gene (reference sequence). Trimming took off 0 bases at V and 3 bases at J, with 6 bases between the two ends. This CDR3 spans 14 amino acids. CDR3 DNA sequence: TGTGCCAGCAGTTTATCGGTGGTCTACAATGAGCAGTTCTTC. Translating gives CASSLSVVYNEQFF.

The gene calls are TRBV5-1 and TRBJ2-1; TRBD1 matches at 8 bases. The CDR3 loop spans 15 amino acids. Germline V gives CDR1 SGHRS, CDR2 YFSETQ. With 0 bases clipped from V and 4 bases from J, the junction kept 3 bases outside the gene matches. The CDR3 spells CASSLGGQGYNEQFF. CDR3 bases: TGCGCCAGCAGCTTGGGAGGACAGGGTTACAATGAGCAGTTCTTC.

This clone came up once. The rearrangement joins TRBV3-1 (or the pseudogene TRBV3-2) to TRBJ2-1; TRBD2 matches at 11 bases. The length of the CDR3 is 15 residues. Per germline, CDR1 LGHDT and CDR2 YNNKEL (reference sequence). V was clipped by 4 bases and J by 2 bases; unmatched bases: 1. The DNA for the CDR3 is TGTGCCAGCAGCCTGACTAGCGGGGCCTACAATGAGCAGTTCTTC. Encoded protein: CASSLTSGAYNEQFF.

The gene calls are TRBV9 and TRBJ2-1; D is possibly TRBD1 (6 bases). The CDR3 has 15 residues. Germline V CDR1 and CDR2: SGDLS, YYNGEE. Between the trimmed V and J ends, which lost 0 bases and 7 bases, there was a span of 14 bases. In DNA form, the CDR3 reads TGTGCCAGCAGCGTAGGGCACAGGGATAGGAATGAGCAGTTCTTC. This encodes CASSVGHRDRNEQFF. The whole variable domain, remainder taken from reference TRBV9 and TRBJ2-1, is DSGVTQTPKHLITATGQRVTLRCSPRSGDLSVYWYQQSLDQGLQFLIQYYNGEERAKGNILERFSAQQFPDLHSELNLSSLELGDSALYFCASSVGHRDRNEQFFGPGTRLTVL.

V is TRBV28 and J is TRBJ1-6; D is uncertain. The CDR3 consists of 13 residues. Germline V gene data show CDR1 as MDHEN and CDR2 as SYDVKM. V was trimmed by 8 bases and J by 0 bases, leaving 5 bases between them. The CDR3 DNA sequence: TGTGCCAGCGGAAGCTCCTATAATTCACCCCTCCACTTT. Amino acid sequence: CASGSSYNSPLHF. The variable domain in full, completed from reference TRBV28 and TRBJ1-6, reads DVKVTQSSRYLVKRTGEKVFLECVQDMDHENMFWYRQDPGLGLRLIYFSYDVKMKEKGDIPEGYSVSREKKERFSLILESASTNQTSMYLCASGSSYNSPLHFGNGTRLTVT.

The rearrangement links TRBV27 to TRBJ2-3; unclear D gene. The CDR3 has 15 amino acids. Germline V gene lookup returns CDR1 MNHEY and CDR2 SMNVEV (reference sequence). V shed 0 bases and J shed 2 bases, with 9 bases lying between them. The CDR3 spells CASSLSGWNTDTQYF. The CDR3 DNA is TGTGCCAGCAGTTTATCGGGCTGGAACACAGATACGCAGTATTTT.

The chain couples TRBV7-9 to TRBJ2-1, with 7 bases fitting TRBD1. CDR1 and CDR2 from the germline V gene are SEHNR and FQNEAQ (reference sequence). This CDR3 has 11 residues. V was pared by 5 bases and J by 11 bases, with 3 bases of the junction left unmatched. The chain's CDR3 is CASSEQGQQFF. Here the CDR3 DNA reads TGTGCCAGCAGCGAACAGGGGCAGCAGTTCTTC.

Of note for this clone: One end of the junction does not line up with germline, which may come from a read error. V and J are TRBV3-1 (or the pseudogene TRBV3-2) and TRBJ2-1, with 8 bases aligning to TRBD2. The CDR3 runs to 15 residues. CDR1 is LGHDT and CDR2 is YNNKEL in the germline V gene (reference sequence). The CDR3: CASSQQRESSNEQFF. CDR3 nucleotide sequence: TGTGCCAGCAGCCAACAGCGGGAGTCCTCCAATGAGCAGTTCTTC.

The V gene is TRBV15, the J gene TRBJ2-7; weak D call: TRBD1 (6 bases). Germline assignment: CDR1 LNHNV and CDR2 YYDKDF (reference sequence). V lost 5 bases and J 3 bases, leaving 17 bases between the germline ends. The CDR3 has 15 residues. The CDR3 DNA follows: TGTGCCACCAGCCCTCAGTCAGGGGAAGGCTACGAGCAGTACTTC. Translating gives CATSPQSGEGYEQYF. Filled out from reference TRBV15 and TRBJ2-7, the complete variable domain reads DAMVIQNPRYQVTQFGKPVTLSCSQTLNHNVMYWYQQKSSQAPKLLFHYYDKDFNNEADTPDNFQSRRPNTSFCFLDIRSPGLGDTAMYLCATSPQSGEGYEQYFGPGTRLTVT.

The chain's CDR3 is CASSSPGQGGEQYF. The CDR3 region has the DNA TGTGCCAGCAGCTCACCGGGACAGGGCGGCGAGCAGTACTTC. The chain links TRBV7-9 to TRBJ2-7; 9 positions agree with TRBD1. The trim removed 4 bases at V and 6 bases at J, leaving 7 bases unmatched. CDR1 is SEHNR and CDR2 is FQNEAQ in the germline V gene (reference sequence). The CDR3 consists of 14 residues.

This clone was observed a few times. CDR3 in DNA: TGTGCCAGCACCGAACAGGGGATGGCTGAAAAACTGTTTTTT. This codes for CASTEQGMAEKLFF. This chain connects TRBV2 to TRBJ1-4; 7 nucleotides agree with TRBD1. The CDR3 sequence is 14 residues long. CDR1 is SNHLY, CDR2 FYNNEI, per germline. V trimming: 7 bases; J trimming: 7 bases; junction bases outside the gene matches: 9.

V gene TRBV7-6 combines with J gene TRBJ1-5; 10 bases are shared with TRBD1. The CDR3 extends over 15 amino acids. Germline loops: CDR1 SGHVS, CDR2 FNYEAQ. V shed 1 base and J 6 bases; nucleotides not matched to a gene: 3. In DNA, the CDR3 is TGTGCCAGCAGCTTAGGACAGGGGGCGAGTCAGCCCCAGCATTTT. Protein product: CASSLGQGASQPQHF.